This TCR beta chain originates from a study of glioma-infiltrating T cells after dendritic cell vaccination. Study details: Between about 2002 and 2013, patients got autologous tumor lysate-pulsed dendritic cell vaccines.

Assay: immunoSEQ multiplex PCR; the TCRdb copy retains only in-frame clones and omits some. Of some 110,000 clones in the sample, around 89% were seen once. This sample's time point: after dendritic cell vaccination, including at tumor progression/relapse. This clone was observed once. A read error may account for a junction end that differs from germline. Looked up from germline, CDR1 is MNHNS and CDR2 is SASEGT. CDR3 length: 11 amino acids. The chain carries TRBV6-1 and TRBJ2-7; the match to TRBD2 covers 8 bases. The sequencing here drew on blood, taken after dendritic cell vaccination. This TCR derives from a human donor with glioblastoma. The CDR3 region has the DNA TGTGCCAGCAGTGACCGGGAGGGGTGGATATTC. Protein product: CASSDREGWIF.